This T cell receptor beta chain was documented in a study of blood T cell repertoires in COVID-19. Study at large: The origin of the acute and convalescent COVID-19 samples was the United States, Italy and Spain. PBMCs, B-cell-depleted T cells, or T cells were the source of the cDNA or gDNA that made up the material.

The CDR3 is 15 residues long. V shed 6 bases and J 3 bases; nucleotides not matched to a gene: 8. Germline CDR1 reads MNHEY; CDR2 reads SMNVEV (reference sequence). Measured with immunoSEQ multiplex PCR; TCRdb has only the in-frame clones, and not every one. This table holds roughly 120,000 clones, around 85% found once. The TCR comes from a man aged 50-60 years with acute or convalescent COVID-19. The source material was peripheral blood. The J gene is TRBJ1-2, the V gene TRBV27; TRBD1 matches 9 bases. CDR3 region: CASSGTGLSYYGYTF. The CDR3, as DNA: TGTGCCAGCAGCGGGACAGGGCTTTCCTACTATGGCTACACCTTC.